A single sample is the source of the 14 T cell receptor beta chains below, sequenced in a study of T cells in Graves' hyperthyroidism and ophthalmopathy. Regions amplified from RNA transcripts were the TCR beta CDR3 regions. When the TCR CDR3 underwent first-round RT-PCR, the HTBI primer set was used. TCRdb analysed the multiplex PCR reads with MiXCR anew, one entry per CDR3 protein. The table has 250,000 or so distinct CDR3 sequences, just over 14% seen once. Sequenced sample: blood. The receptors derive from a woman aged 35 to 49 with Graves' hyperthyroidism that later progressed to Graves' ophthalmopathy.

This clonotype came up many times. The chain recombines TRBV6-1 with TRBJ1-1; D is undetermined. In germline, CDR1 is MNHNS, CDR2 SASEGT. This CDR3 comprises 15 residues. Deletions cut 7 bases from V and 3 bases from J, with 18 bases between. CDR3 coding DNA: TGTGCCAGCACCCTAGTTGGACCTGGGGACACTGAAGCTTTCTTT. It translates to CASTLVGPGDTEAFF.

At least ten counts were recorded for this clonotype. The chain links TRBV12-3 or TRBV12-4 to TRBJ2-7; 7 positions agree with TRBD1. The junction had 11 bases not matched to a gene; V was cut back by 6 bases and J by 3 bases. The CDR3 is 15 amino acids. For the CDR3, the DNA is TGTGCCAGCAGCCTAGAGACGGGACAGCTCTACGAGCAGTACTTC. Its protein is CASSLETGQLYEQYF.

This clonotype was detected many times. The chain uses TRBV4-1 and TRBJ2-7, with D perhaps TRBD1 (6 bases). Germline V gives CDR1 MGHRA, CDR2 YSYEKL. V was trimmed by 5 bases and J by 4 bases, leaving 12 bases between them. This CDR3 is built from 13 residues. Here the CDR3 reads CASSSSRGYEQYF. As DNA, the CDR3 is TGCGCCAGCAGCTCAAGCAGGGGTTACGAGCAGTACTTC.

This clonotype was picked up many times. The chain links TRBV6-1 to TRBJ1-3; D unclear. The CDR3 contains 14 residues. Trimming took 9 bases from V and 0 from J, leaving 12 bases between them. Germline lookup yields CDR1 MNHNS and CDR2 SASEGT. The DNA for the CDR3 is TGTGCCAGTCTATCGGACTACTCTGGAAACACCATATATTTT. It codes for CASLSDYSGNTIYF.

In this sample, this clonotype turned up many times. J is TRBJ2-5 and V is TRBV7-2; TRBD2 matches at 12 bases. Trimming removed 4 bases from V and 2 bases from J; junction bases left unmatched: 8. This CDR3 contains 17 residues. CDR1 is SGHTA and CDR2 is FQGNSA in the germline V gene. The CDR3 DNA reads as TGTGCCAGCAGCTGTACTAGCGGGAGGTGGATTCAAGAGACCCAGTACTTC. Amino acids: CASSCTSGRWIQETQYF.

This clonotype was detected ten times or more. The rearrangement joins TRBV18 to TRBJ2-1, with D perhaps matching TRBD2 (7 bases). V was pared by 3 bases and J by 10 bases, with 22 bases between. In germline, CDR1 is KGHSH, CDR2 LQKENI. The length of the CDR3 is 16 residues. The chain's CDR3 is CASSPTGGGGEYEQFF. DNA of the CDR3: TGTGCCAGCTCACCGACAGGCGGGGGAGGCGAATACGAGCAGTTCTTC.

In this sample, this clonotype turned up many times. V is TRBV29-1 and J is TRBJ2-1, with D perhaps being TRBD1 or TRBD2 (6 bases each). The V gene's germline CDR1 is SQVTM and CDR2 ANQGSEA. The ends were cut back, 6 bases at V and 8 bases at J, with 14 bases in the middle. The CDR3 covers 12 residues. This chain's CDR3 is CSVGGGGDEQFF. The CDR3 DNA follows: TGCAGCGTGGGGGGTGGGGGCGATGAGCAGTTCTTC.

This clonotype came up many times. The chain links TRBV2 to TRBJ2-3; no reliable D call. V was pared by 1 base and J by 2 bases, with 10 bases between. The CDR3 spans 15 residues. Germline V CDR1 and CDR2: SNHLY, FYNNEI. The CDR3 region is CASSEELLSTDTQYF. In DNA, the CDR3 is TGTGCCAGCAGTGAAGAGTTGCTCTCCACAGATACGCAGTATTTT.

This clonotype occurred many times. V is TRBV27 and J is TRBJ1-5; 8 nucleotides align to TRBD1. V shed 6 bases and J 7 bases; nucleotides not matched to a gene: 8. The CDR3 length is 14 residues. The germline gives CDR1 MNHEY, CDR2 SMNVEV (reference sequence). CDR3 DNA: TGTGCCAGCAGCCCAAGACAGGGGAGGCAGCCCCAGCATTTT. It is translated as CASSPRQGRQPQHF.

This clonotype was detected many times. The chain is built from TRBV30 and TRBJ1-4, with D possibly matching TRBD1 (5 bases). This CDR3 spans 14 amino acids. The V gene's germline CDR1 is GTSNPN and CDR2 SVGIG (reference sequence). V was pared by 7 bases and J by 8 bases, with 20 bases between. The CDR3 spells CAYKQGKGREKLFF. The CDR3 DNA reads as TGTGCCTACAAACAAGGGAAGGGGCGAGAAAAACTGTTTTTT.

This clonotype was found many times. The chain couples TRBV6-5 to TRBJ1-1; possible D gene TRBD1, 5 bases. With 2 bases removed from V and 5 bases from J, the gap between germline ends came to 15 bases. The germline V gene encodes CDR1 MNHEY and CDR2 SVGAGI. The CDR3 consists of 15 residues. The CDR3 loop is CASSYANSGRTEAFF. The CDR3 DNA sequence: TGTGCCAGCAGTTACGCGAATTCAGGGAGAACTGAAGCTTTCTTT.

Remarks on this clonotype: A much larger clone differs from this one at a single base, so this may be a read error. This chain joins TRBV15 and TRBJ2-7; maybe TRBD2 (6 bases). The germline gives CDR1 LNHNV, CDR2 YYDKDF (reference sequence). CDR3 length equals 17 residues. The CDR3 nucleotides read TGTGCCACCAGCAGAGATTCGCAGCGGGCGGCTGCCTACCAGCAGTACTTC. It codes for CATSRDSQRAAAYQQYF.

The chain couples TRBV6-1 to TRBJ1-4, with a weak D call TRBD1 (6 bases). Per germline, CDR1 MNHNS and CDR2 SASEGT. CDR3 length: 14 amino acids. V lost 8 bases to trimming and J lost 2 bases, with 12 bases between them. CDR3 sequence (DNA): TGTGCCAGCGGAAACGGACAGACTAATGAAAAACTGTTTTTT. Its translation is CASGNGQTNEKLFF.

In this sample, this clonotype turned up many times. The V and J genes are TRBV5-1 and TRBJ2-5; the match to TRBD2 covers 7 bases. Germline values: CDR1 SGHRS, CDR2 YFSETQ. This CDR3 contains 14 residues. The junction had 7 bases not matched to a gene; V was cut back by 7 bases and J by 1 base. The CDR3 DNA reads TGCGCCAGCCGCAGGGAGGGATTCCAAGAGACCCAGTACTTC. Translation: CASRREGFQETQYF.